This T cell receptor beta chain was sequenced during a study of patients and donors after allogeneic stem cell transplantation. TCRdb reanalysed the RT-PCR reads using MiXCR and keeps one entry per CDR3 protein. The data hold roughly 190,000 distinct CDR3 sequences, with 40% to 45% observed a single time. This CDR3 spans 14 amino acids. Trimming stripped 1 base from V and 2 bases from J, with 8 bases between. This clonotype was seen a handful of times. Sequencing used blood, either unsorted or a sorted T cell fraction (not recorded which). This chain links TRBV12-3 or TRBV12-4 with TRBJ2-5; D ambiguous. The source is a human donor who was either an allogeneic HSCT recipient or a stem cell or donor lymphocyte infusion donor (not recorded which). It is not recorded whose cells these are; they may come from a transplant donor. In nucleotides, the CDR3 is TGTGCCAGCAGTTTAGAGCCGGAACAAGAGACCCAGTACTTC. Translated, it gives CASSLEPEQETQYF.